This T cell receptor beta chain was recovered during a study of blood T cell repertoires in COVID-19 (TCRdb year 2020). Turning to the overall study: Collaborator samples came from the United States, Italy and Spain and covered acute and convalescent phases of COVID-19. The samples were drawn from the first 160 participants of the ongoing ImmuneRACE study and from 950 to 1,500 subjects provided by 6 global collaborators. Where available, HLA class I and class II types were taken from metadata supplied by the sample provider and were not determined by assay-based typing. The repertoires were released in a freely available public database meant as a resource for research on the immune response to SARS-CoV-2. The dataset comprised deeply sampled blood TCRbeta repertoires from subjects exposed to, actively infected with, or recovered from COVID-19. The material from the prospective study consisted of cDNA or gDNA derived from T cells, B-cell-depleted T cells, or PBMCs. A de-identified subject ID, COVID-19 status, age in years and sex were almost always included in the sample metadata. Findings and caveats that apply to the study as a whole: The amount of clinical and demographic metadata varied by source and participant and was provided uncurated.

TCRbeta CDR3 regions were amplified from genomic DNA using the immunoSEQ Assay, a bias-controlled multiplex PCR. Per the original workflow: The number of nucleated cells in each sample was estimated from the amplification of reference gene primers within the assay. To quantify the absolute abundance of each unique TCRbeta CDR3 rearrangement, sequence reads were collapsed and filtered. For each sample, productive Simpson clonality was calculated by taking the square root of Simpson's diversity index across productive rearrangements. Drawn from immuneACCESS, this table holds only the in-frame rearrangements with V and J called that TCRdb kept. Clones are partly lost; checked studies trace under half to an unresolved V gene and leave the rest unexplained. The DNA gave D and trimming, while V, J and clone size come from that table. Present in this sample are about 280,000 clones, roughly four fifths of which were seen just once. The ten most abundant clones make up approximately 10% of the sample.

Spanning cysteine to phenylalanine, the CDR3 consists of 12 amino acids. Just the 36-base CDR3 DNA is kept, in frame starting at base 1. Taken from the germline V gene, the CDR1 and CDR2 loops are SNHLY and FYNNEI. V gives up 1 base and J gives up 7 bases, and the segment between their germline ends measures 7 bases. Samples from volunteer blood donors who had recovered from COVID-19 were contributed by a second Seattle source. Collaborating institutions collected whole blood in K2EDTA tubes following their own protocols. For TCRbeta analysis, collaborator samples were shipped as frozen whole blood, as isolated PBMCs, or as DNA extracted from either sample type. Points on this clone: What antigen it recognizes has not been identified. One base away there is no much larger clone; base qualities are not given.

Input material: peripheral blood. The rearranged segments are TRBV2 and TRBJ1-2; the D gene assignment is ambiguous. This TCR was recovered from a woman aged 45 to 65 who had recovered from COVID-19. The CDR3 in this case is CASSEDSFGYTF. The DNA sequence is TGTGCCAGCAGTGAAGACTCCTTTGGCTACACCTTC.